This TCR beta chain was recorded in a study of blood T cell repertoires in COVID-19. Study overall: PBMCs, B-cell-depleted T cells, or T cells provided the cDNA or gDNA that made up the material.

Original analysis: Cell counts per sample came from amplifying reference gene primers. Some clones are missing from TCRdb's copy, which holds only in-frame ones; the method was immunoSEQ multiplex PCR. V and J calls and clone size are as listed in that table; D and trimming were resolved from the DNA. The top ten clones hold 1.1% of a sample with over 250,000 clones, approximately 92% of them seen once. Cohort 3 donors were reported recovered after two negative PCRs, clearance, or symptom resolution. The germline V gene has CDR1 MNHEY and CDR2 SMNVEV (reference sequence). The CDR3 sequence is 14 residues long. Trimming removed 5 bases at V and 3 bases at J, with 13 bases between.

The sample comprised PBMCs or T cells enriched from blood (not recorded which). The rearrangement joins TRBV27 to TRBJ1-1; D is ambiguous. The clonotype was recovered from a woman in her twenties or thirties who had recovered from COVID-19. CDR3 sequence: CASSPLTGDTEAFF. The CDR3 DNA is TGTGCCAGCAGTCCCCTCACGGGAGACACTGAAGCTTTCTTT.